These 22 T cell receptor beta chains were all obtained from the same sample, sequenced in a study of T cell responses to AZD1222 COVID-19 vaccine. Measured with immunoSEQ multiplex PCR; TCRdb has only the in-frame clones, and not every one. The table shows roughly 150,000 clones, with 91% occurring only once. This specimen consisted of peripheral blood, obtained 28 days after the second AZD1222 dose. The receptors derive from an adult who received the AZD1222 COVID-19 vaccine.

The sample holds one count of this clone. The chain couples TRBV24-1 to TRBJ1-2; no definite D call. V shed 1 base and J shed 8 bases, with 7 bases lying between them. In germline, CDR1 is KGHDR, CDR2 SFDVKD. The CDR3 is 12 amino acids. The CDR3 region has the DNA TGTGCCACCAGTGATTTTGGCAGCGGCTACACCTTC. Amino acids: CATSDFGSGYTF.

V usage is TRBV4-3 and J usage is TRBJ2-1; D possibly corresponds to TRBD2 (6 bases). Germline V lookup: CDR1 LGHNA, CDR2 YSLEER. The CDR3 is 15 amino acids. V was cut by 3 bases and J by 3 bases, with 12 bases left in between. The CDR3 loop is CASSQSGLNYNEQFF. In DNA, the CDR3 is TGCGCCAGCAGCCAGTCGGGACTCAACTACAATGAGCAGTTCTTC.

The V and J genes are TRBV11-3 and TRBJ1-1; D is ambiguous. The germline gives CDR1 SGHNT, CDR2 YENEEA. V was clipped by 5 bases and J by 3 bases, with 10 bases between them. This CDR3 has 13 residues. CDR3 coding DNA: TGTGCCAGCAGCGGGCAACGGGACACTGAAGCTTTCTTT. Translation gives CASSGQRDTEAFF.

V gene TRBV7-8 combines with J gene TRBJ2-3; D may match TRBD1 or TRBD2 (5 bases each). Germline lookup yields CDR1 SGHVS and CDR2 FQNEAQ. The ends were cut back, 8 bases at V and 3 bases at J, with 18 bases in the middle. The CDR3 is 15 amino acids. CDR3 residues: CASPMGESVTDTQYF. The CDR3 DNA reads as TGTGCCAGCCCCATGGGGGAATCGGTAACAGATACGCAGTATTTT.

The gene calls are TRBV2 and TRBJ2-2; D unclear. The CDR3 is 13 amino acids. V was shortened by 7 bases and J by 0 bases, with 6 bases between the two germline ends. CDR1 and CDR2 from the germline V gene are SNHLY and FYNNEI. The CDR3: CASTATNTGELFF. CDR3 DNA: TGTGCCAGCACCGCGACGAACACCGGGGAGCTGTTTTTT.

CDR3 DNA: TGTGCCTGGACGGCCGGCCAGGGGGTTATTGAAGCTTTCTTT. Its translation is CAWTAGQGVIEAFF. The V and J genes are TRBV30 and TRBJ1-1, with 7 bases lining up with TRBD1. Germline loops: CDR1 GTSNPN, CDR2 SVGIG (reference sequence). CDR3 size: 14 residues. V shed 4 bases, J shed 7 bases, and the junction held 12 bases outside the gene matches.

The V gene is TRBV27, the J gene TRBJ1-1; D is uncertain. The ends were cut back, 3 bases at V and 6 bases at J, with 11 bases in the middle. This CDR3 contains 13 residues. Germline V lookup: CDR1 MNHEY, CDR2 SMNVEV (reference sequence). The CDR3 DNA follows: TGTGCCAGCAGTTTTGTATCCGGGGCTGAAGCTTTCTTT. Amino acid sequence: CASSFVSGAEAFF.

The genes are TRBV11-2 and TRBJ2-7, with 15 bases lining up with TRBD2. Germline lookup yields CDR1 SGHAT and CDR2 FQNNGV. The V and J ends lost 5 bases and 6 bases, in that order; junction bases with no gene match: 5. This CDR3 is 15 amino acids long. CDR3 in amino acids: CASSATGLAGGEQYF. CDR3 bases: TGTGCCAGCAGCGCGACGGGACTAGCGGGAGGCGAGCAGTACTTC.

This chain uses TRBV9 with TRBJ2-2, with a tentative D call TRBD1 (7 bases). The V gene's germline CDR1 is SGDLS and CDR2 YYNGEE. This CDR3 is 17 amino acids long. Trimming took 0 bases from V and 9 from J, leaving 21 bases between them. In DNA, the CDR3 is TGTGCCAGCAGCGTAGAGGAAGGGGGGACAGCCCGCCGGGAGCTGTTTTTT. This sequence encodes CASSVEEGGTARRELFF.

The chain couples TRBV11-3 to TRBJ1-2, with a tentative D call TRBD1 (6 bases). V was shortened by 5 bases and J by 0 bases, with 13 bases between the two germline ends. The V gene's germline CDR1 is SGHNT and CDR2 YENEEA. The CDR3 has 15 residues. This chain's CDR3 is CASSQDSATNYGYTF. Written as DNA, the CDR3 is TGTGCCAGCAGCCAGGACAGCGCAACTAACTATGGCTACACCTTC. The variable domain in full, completed from reference TRBV11-3 and TRBJ1-2, reads EAGVVQSPRYKIIEKKQPVAFWCNPISGHNTLYWYLQNLGQGPELLIRYENEEAVDDSQLPKDRFSAERLKGVDSTLKIQPAELGDSAVYLCASSQDSATNYGYTFGSGTRLTVV.

The chain links TRBV6-5 to TRBJ1-1; D is uncertain. The CDR3 is made up of 11 amino acids. Germline V gene data show CDR1 as MNHEY and CDR2 as SVGAGI. Between the trimmed V and J ends, which lost 8 bases and 6 bases, there was a span of 10 bases. CDR3 protein: CASGRYAEAFF. The CDR3 region has the DNA TGTGCCAGCGGACGGTACGCTGAAGCTTTCTTT.

The chain employs TRBV25-1 and TRBJ1-3; D not resolved. The CDR3 length is 12 residues. Germline values: CDR1 MGHDK, CDR2 SYGVNS. Trimming took off 4 bases at V and 0 bases at J, with 1 base between the two ends. CDR3 region: CASSASGNTIYF. The CDR3 coding sequence is TGTGCCAGCAGTGCCTCTGGAAACACCATATATTTT. The variable domain in full, completed from reference TRBV25-1 and TRBJ1-3, reads EADIYQTPRYLVIGTGKKITLECSQTMGHDKMYWYQQDPGMELHLIHYSYGVNSTEKGDLSSESTVSRIRTEHFPLTLESARPSHTSQYLCASSASGNTIYFGEGSWLTVV.

The V gene is TRBV15, the J gene TRBJ2-7; 7 bases are a match to TRBD1. V lost 0 bases and J lost 7; bases outside the gene matches: 15. Looked up from germline, CDR1 is LNHNV and CDR2 is YYDKDF (reference sequence). This CDR3 region has 17 residues. CDR3 DNA: TGTGCCACCAGCAGAGATAAAGGTTGGGACAGTTCTGGGGAGCAGTACTTC. It encodes CATSRDKGWDSSGEQYF.

This clone turned up a few times. The chain uses TRBV29-1 and TRBJ1-2, with D tentatively TRBD1 (6 bases). CDR3 length: 12 amino acids. Trimming shortened V by 4 bases and J by 8 bases, and 14 bases separated the two germline ends. Germline V gene lookup returns CDR1 SQVTM and CDR2 ANQGSEA. CDR3 residues: CSVASQGQGYTF. The DNA of the CDR3 is TGCAGCGTTGCATCGCAGGGGCAAGGCTACACCTTC. Together with reference TRBV29-1 and TRBJ1-2, the CDR3 gives the full variable domain: SAVISQKPSRDICQRGTSLTIQCQVDSQVTMMFWYRQQPGQSLTLIATANQGSEATYESGFVIDKFPISRPNLTFSTLTVSNMSPEDSSIYLCSVASQGQGYTFGSGTRLTVV.

The genes are TRBV21-1 and TRBJ1-5; the table's D call, TRBD1, has no DNA check behind it. TRBV21-1 is classified as a pseudogene. The CDR3 extends over 19 amino acids. The CDR3 is CASSRAGTGGTYSNQPQHF. Written as DNA, the CDR3 is TGTGCCAGCAGCAGGGCCGGGACAGGGGGAACTTATAGCAATCAGCCCCAGCATTTT.

The chain recombines TRBV5-1 with TRBJ1-2; a weak D match, TRBD1 (5 bases). CDR3 length equals 15 residues. V lost 0 bases and J 2 bases, leaving 11 bases between the germline ends. Germline loops: CDR1 SGHRS, CDR2 YFSETQ. The CDR3 sequence is CASSLDLGQNYGYTF. The CDR3, as DNA: TGCGCCAGCAGCTTGGACCTAGGACAAAACTATGGCTACACCTTC.

The V gene is TRBV3-1 (or the pseudogene TRBV3-2), the J gene TRBJ1-5; the D is unclear. The V end lost 1 base, the J end lost 2 bases, and 12 bases lay between the germline ends. Germline lookup yields CDR1 LGHDT and CDR2 YNNKEL (reference sequence). The CDR3 totals 16 residues. The CDR3 is CASSQGIHPGNQPQHF. The CDR3 nucleotides read TGTGCCAGCAGCCAAGGTATTCATCCGGGCAATCAGCCCCAGCATTTT.

J is TRBJ2-7 and V is TRBV18; D unclear. The CDR3 sequence is 14 residues long. The germline V gene has CDR1 KGHSH and CDR2 LQKENI. Between the trimmed V and J ends, which lost 6 bases and 2 bases, there was a span of 14 bases. The chain's CDR3 is CASSLPEAPYEQYF. CDR3 DNA sequence: TGTGCCAGCTCCCTCCCAGAAGCCCCCTACGAGCAGTACTTC.

This clone was counted a single time. The CDR3 protein is CASSRGRCSYEQYF. CDR3 nucleotide sequence: TGTGCCAGCAGCCGGGGGCGGTGCTCCTACGAGCAGTACTTC. The J gene is TRBJ2-7, the V gene TRBV21-1. TRBV21-1 is noted as a pseudogene. The CDR3 has 14 amino acids.

CDR3 coding DNA: TGTGCCTGGAGTGTACTCTTTGCGGGGGGGGCCGGGGAGCTGTTTTTT. Translated, it gives CAWSVLFAGGAGELFF. The chain uses TRBV30 and TRBJ2-2; 9 nucleotides align to TRBD2. V dropped 0 bases and J dropped 6; count of bases not matched to a gene: 8. The CDR3 sequence is 16 residues long. The germline gives CDR1 GTSNPN, CDR2 SVGIG (reference sequence).

The chain is built from TRBV7-8 and TRBJ2-3; D may be TRBD1 (6 bases). V lost 5 bases and J 1 base, leaving 22 bases between the germline ends. There are 18 residues in the CDR3. Germline lookup yields CDR1 SGHVS and CDR2 FQNEAQ. The CDR3 region has the DNA TGTGCCAGCAGCCCTGGCCGCACAGGGTTTACTCGCACAGATACGCAGTATTTT. As protein: CASSPGRTGFTRTDTQYF.

The CDR3: CAISDGPNEKLFF. The CDR3 region has the DNA TGTGCCATCTCGGACGGACCTAATGAAAAACTGTTTTTT. V and J are TRBV24-1 and TRBJ1-4; D is uncertain. V shed 11 bases and J shed 3 bases, with 12 bases lying between them. CDR3 length: 13 amino acids. Germline lookup yields CDR1 KGHDR and CDR2 SFDVKD.